This entry lists 20 T cell receptor beta chains sequenced from one sample in a study of shared clonotypes between healthy human individuals. Sequencing was performed with immunoSEQ multiplex PCR; in TCRdb, only in-frame clones are kept and a portion is missing. The sample has 2 million to 3 million clones; 80% to 95% are singletons. The sample taken for sequencing was naive CD4+ T cells from PBMCs. Subset meaning: CD45RA+ positively selected. The origin of the receptors is a man younger than 30 in good health. Some clones in this sample may be carry-over from other donors' samples.

This clone was counted between two and nine times. The rearrangement uses TRBV7-9 and TRBJ1-2; 8 nucleotides match TRBD1. Losses at the gene ends were 2 bases for V and 10 bases for J; bases not matched to a gene: 12. This CDR3 has 15 residues. The germline V gene encodes CDR1 SEHNR and CDR2 FQNEAQ (reference sequence). CDR3 sequence reads: CASSLQGRTGTTYTF. DNA for the CDR3: TGTGCCAGCAGCTTACAGGGCCGGACAGGGACGACCTACACCTTC.

The chain recombines TRBV21-1 with TRBJ2-1; TRBD2 reflects the table's D call only, with no check against the DNA. TRBV21-1 is termed a pseudogene. The CDR3 is 21 amino acids. CDR3 loop: CASSRPMTSGSGYVVYNEQFF. For the CDR3, the DNA is TGTGCCAGCAGCAGACCCATGACTAGCGGGAGTGGGTACGTAGTGTACAATGAGCAGTTCTTC.

V usage is TRBV10-3 and J usage is TRBJ2-1, with 11 bases aligning to TRBD2. This CDR3 has 15 residues. Germline CDR1 reads ENHRY; CDR2 reads SYGVKD. Trimming took 6 bases from V and 8 from J; bases not matched to a gene: 9. CDR3 region: CAIRILAGATDEQFF. As DNA, the CDR3 is TGTGCCATCAGAATACTAGCGGGAGCAACGGATGAGCAGTTCTTC.

This sequence joins TRBV6-6 and TRBJ1-3, with D possibly TRBD1 on 5 matching bases. The CDR3 runs 15 residues. Trimming stripped 6 bases from V and 0 bases from J, with 12 bases between. Germline lookup yields CDR1 MNHNY and CDR2 SVGAGI (reference sequence). In DNA form, the CDR3 reads TGTGCCAGCAGCGTTGTCCAGGGCTCTGGAAACACCATATATTTT. Amino acids: CASSVVQGSGNTIYF.

V is TRBV11-2 and J is TRBJ2-2; perhaps TRBD1 as D (6 bases). Per the germline V gene, CDR1 is SGHAT and CDR2 is FQNNGV. The ends were cut back, 6 bases at V and 3 bases at J, with 11 bases in the middle. CDR3 size: 14 residues. The CDR3 bases are TGTGCCAGCAGGGTTACAGGGTACACCGGGGAGCTGTTTTTT. Translation: CASRVTGYTGELFF.

The rearrangement uses TRBV7-9 and TRBJ1-1; D call uncertain. The CDR3 contains 16 residues. Trimming left V 0 bases short and J 1 base short, with 12 bases between. CDR1 and CDR2 from the germline V gene are SEHNR and FQNEAQ (reference sequence). The DNA of the CDR3 is TGTGCCAGCAGCTTAGCGCCAGAGTACTGGAACACTGAAGCTTTCTTT. Amino acids: CASSLAPEYWNTEAFF.

The chain uses TRBV4-3 and TRBJ2-1; possible D gene TRBD2, 5 bases. With 0 bases removed from V and 2 bases from J, the gap between germline ends came to 5 bases. This CDR3 spans 14 amino acids. CDR1 LGHNA and CDR2 YSLEER come from the germline V gene. This chain's CDR3 is CASSQERAYNEQFF. CDR3 sequence (DNA): TGCGCCAGCAGCCAAGAGAGGGCCTACAATGAGCAGTTCTTC.

V and J are TRBV19 and TRBJ1-2; D perhaps matches TRBD1 (5 bases). The CDR3 is 20 residues long. Germline V gene sequence: CDR1 LNHDA, CDR2 SQIVND (reference sequence). The V end was cut by 1 base, the J end by 5 bases, with 29 bases between. CDR3 loop: CASSIAFTGSRGTGGYGYTF. In DNA form, the CDR3 reads TGTGCCAGTAGTATAGCCTTTACCGGGTCCAGAGGTACCGGGGGTTATGGCTACACCTTC. The full variable domain, with the rest looked up from reference TRBV19 and TRBJ1-2, is DGGITQSPKYLFRKEGQNVTLSCEQNLNHDAMYWYRQDPGQGLRLIYYSQIVNDFQKGDIAEGYSVSREKKESFPLTVTSAQKNPTAFYLCASSIAFTGSRGTGGYGYTFGSGTRLTVV.

The V call is TRBV5-4, the J call TRBJ1-3; perhaps TRBD1 as D (5 bases). This CDR3 comprises 16 residues. The V end lost 7 bases, the J end lost 0 bases, and 17 bases lay between the germline ends. CDR1 is SGHNT and CDR2 is YYREEE in the germline V gene (reference sequence). The CDR3 nucleotides are TGTGCCAGCGCCCCTGGGGGACCAAACTCTGGAAACACCATATATTTT. Translation: CASAPGGPNSGNTIYF.

V and J are TRBV6-6 and TRBJ1-1, with TRBD1 identical over 9 bases. Germline V gene sequence: CDR1 MNHNY, CDR2 SVGAGI (reference sequence). The CDR3 has 14 amino acids. With 7 bases clipped from V and 3 bases from J, the junction kept 6 bases outside the gene matches. CDR3 loop: CASNWTGVDTEAFF. The CDR3 DNA is TGTGCCAGCAATTGGACAGGGGTCGACACTGAAGCTTTCTTT.

The chain recombines TRBV19 with TRBJ2-3; TRBD2 agrees at 10 bases. This CDR3 contains 17 residues. CDR1 and CDR2 from the germline V gene are LNHDA and SQIVND (reference sequence). Losses at the gene ends were 2 bases for V and 4 bases for J; bases not matched to a gene: 9. CDR3 loop: CASSIMGASGRSDTQYF. CDR3 bases: TGTGCCAGTAGTATAATGGGTGCTAGCGGGAGATCAGATACGCAGTATTTT.

The V and J genes are TRBV5-1 and TRBJ2-5; TRBD2 matches at 7 bases. Germline V gene data show CDR1 as SGHRS and CDR2 as YFSETQ. The CDR3 runs to 16 residues. V lost 2 bases to trimming and J lost 1 base; unmatched junction nucleotides: 8. The CDR3 bases are TGCGCCAGCAGCTTCCTAGTGGGAGGGAGCCAAGAGACCCAGTACTTC. It encodes CASSFLVGGSQETQYF.

This chain uses TRBV6-6 with TRBJ1-4; no clear D gene. V was trimmed by 7 bases and J by 11 bases, leaving 17 bases between them. Germline values: CDR1 MNHNY, CDR2 SVGAGI (reference sequence). The CDR3 extends over 13 amino acids. CDR3: CASTPWPGEKLFF. The CDR3 region has the DNA TGTGCCAGCACACCGTGGCCCGGGGAGAAACTGTTTTTT.

The chain employs TRBV28 and TRBJ2-5; D is ambiguous. Trimming pared 4 bases from V and 10 bases from J, leaving 13 bases between. Germline CDR1 reads MDHEN; CDR2 reads SYDVKM. The CDR3 is 12 amino acids. The CDR3 DNA sequence: TGTGCCAGCAGTTCACCCAAGGCTAACCAGTACTTC. Encoded protein: CASSSPKANQYF.

This clone was counted a single time. The rearrangement joins TRBV7-2 to TRBJ2-1, with 9 bases fitting TRBD2. This CDR3 contains 15 residues. The germline gives CDR1 SGHTA, CDR2 FQGNSA. Unmatched junction bases numbered 3, after V lost 3 bases and J lost 3 bases. The CDR3 DNA sequence: TGTGCCAGCAGCTTCCTAGCGGGACTCTACAATGAGCAGTTCTTC. It yields the protein CASSFLAGLYNEQFF.

CDR3 residues: CASSEPDSLEGNVQLDYYGYTF. The CDR3 nucleotides are TGTGCCAGCAGCGAACCCGACAGCCTCGAGGGGAACGTTCAACTCGATTACTATGGCTACACCTTC. The V gene is TRBV6-1, the J gene TRBJ1-2, with TRBD1 as a possible D gene (5 bases). This CDR3 spans 22 amino acids. V dropped 6 bases and J dropped 3 bases, with 38 bases sitting between them. CDR1 and CDR2 from the germline V gene are MNHNS and SASEGT.

This clone was observed once. A much larger clone differs by one base, so this may be a read error. CDR3 sequence: CASSLDSNQPQHF. The CDR3 nucleotides read TGTGCCAGCAGCTTAGATAGCAATCAGCCCCAGCATTTT. V gene TRBV7-8 combines with J gene TRBJ1-5; no definite D call. Germline lookup yields CDR1 SGHVS and CDR2 FQNEAQ. Trimming shortened V by 1 base and J by 0 bases, and 1 base separated the two germline ends. This CDR3 region has 13 residues.

The chain couples TRBV6-1 to TRBJ2-3; TRBD1 agrees at 10 bases. This CDR3 contains 15 residues. Germline V gene sequence: CDR1 MNHNS, CDR2 SASEGT. Germline trimming cut 4 bases from V and 6 bases from J; bases unmatched to any gene: 7. The CDR3 here is CASSGEDRGVDTQYF. The CDR3 DNA sequence: TGTGCCAGCAGTGGCGAGGACAGGGGGGTGGATACGCAGTATTTT.

The gene calls are TRBV5-1 and TRBJ2-1; 13 nucleotides align to TRBD2. This CDR3 is 17 amino acids long. From germline, CDR1 is SGHRS and CDR2 YFSETQ. Unmatched junction bases numbered 6, after V lost 3 bases and J lost 3 bases. The CDR3 spells CASSSGTSGMDYNEQFF. CDR3 nucleotides: TGCGCCAGCAGCTCCGGGACTAGCGGGATGGACTACAATGAGCAGTTCTTC. Complete variable domain (other parts from reference TRBV5-1 and TRBJ2-1): KAGVTQTPRYLIKTRGQQVTLSCSPISGHRSVSWYQQTPGQGLQFLFEYFSETQRNKGNFPGRFSGRQFSNSRSEMNVSTLELGDSALYLCASSSGTSGMDYNEQFFGPGTRLTVL.

The V call is TRBV5-4, the J call TRBJ1-3; D ambiguous. This CDR3 comprises 15 residues. V gave up 4 bases and J gave up 0 bases, with 11 bases separating them. The germline V gene encodes CDR1 SGHNT and CDR2 YYREEE (reference sequence). This CDR3 is CASSAGQLSGNTIYF. DNA of the CDR3: TGTGCCAGCAGCGCCGGTCAGCTCTCTGGAAACACCATATATTTT. The entire variable domain, with the rest obtained from reference TRBV5-4 and TRBJ1-3, is as follows: ETGVTQSPTHLIKTRGQQVTLRCSSQSGHNTVSWYQQALGQGPQFIFQYYREEENGRGNFPPRFSGLQFPNYSSELNVNALELDDSALYLCASSAGQLSGNTIYFGEGSWLTVV.